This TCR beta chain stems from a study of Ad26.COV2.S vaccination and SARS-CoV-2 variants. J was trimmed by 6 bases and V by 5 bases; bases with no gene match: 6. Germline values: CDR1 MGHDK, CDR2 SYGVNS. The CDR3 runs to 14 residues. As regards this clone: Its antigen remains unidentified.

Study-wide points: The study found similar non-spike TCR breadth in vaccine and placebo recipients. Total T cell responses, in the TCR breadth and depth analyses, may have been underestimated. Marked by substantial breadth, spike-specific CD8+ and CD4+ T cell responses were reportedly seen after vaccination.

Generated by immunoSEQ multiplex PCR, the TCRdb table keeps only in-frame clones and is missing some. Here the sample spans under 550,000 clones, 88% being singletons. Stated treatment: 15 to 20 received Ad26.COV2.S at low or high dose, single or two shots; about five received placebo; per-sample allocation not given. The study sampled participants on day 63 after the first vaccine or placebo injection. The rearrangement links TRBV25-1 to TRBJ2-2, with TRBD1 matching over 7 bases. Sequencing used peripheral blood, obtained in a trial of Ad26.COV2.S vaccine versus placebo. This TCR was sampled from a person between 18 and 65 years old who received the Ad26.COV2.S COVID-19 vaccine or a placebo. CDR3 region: CASSTGAAAGELFF. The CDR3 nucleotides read TGTGCCAGCAGTACAGGGGCGGCAGCCGGGGAGCTGTTTTTT.